Below, 7 T cell receptor beta chains from the same sample are listed, as sequenced in a study of low-dose radiotherapy and immunotherapy resistance in tumors. Alpha- and beta-chain coverage of first-strand cDNA came from TRAV- and TRBV-specific primers. The authors amplified TCRs for around 20 PCR cycles with a constant-region primer and a V-primer adapter. MiXCR, applied by TCRdb to the reads, yields one record per CDR3 protein. The sample includes about 9,800 distinct CDR3 sequences, roughly two fifths of them seen just once. These TCRs come from a human donor with advanced metastatic prostate, ovarian, gallbladder or colorectal cancer (not recorded which). This table probably holds off-target reads from a library built for another chain.

The sample holds a few counts of this clonotype. This chain uses TRBV19 with TRBJ1-6, with no clear D. Trimming took off 7 bases at V and 14 bases at J, with 18 bases between the two ends. Germline CDR1 reads LNHDA; CDR2 reads SQIVND (reference sequence). The CDR3 has 13 amino acids. Written as DNA, the CDR3 is TGTGCCAGTACGACCCAAGACGGCATAACCCTCCACTTT. The encoded protein is CASTTQDGITLHF.

The rearrangement links TRBV2 to TRBJ2-2; D possibly corresponds to TRBD2 (6 bases). From germline, CDR1 is SNHLY and CDR2 FYNNEI. This CDR3 region has 15 residues. Trimming pared 6 bases from V and 6 bases from J, leaving 17 bases between. CDR3 residues: CASRDGVGSPGELFF. The CDR3 DNA sequence: TGTGCCAGCAGAGACGGTGTCGGGAGCCCCGGGGAGCTGTTTTTT. Drawing the rest from reference TRBV2 and TRBJ2-2, the complete variable domain is EPEVTQTPSHQVTQMGQEVILRCVPISNHLYFYWYRQILGQKVEFLVSFYNNEISEKSEIFDDQFSVERPDGSNFTLKIRSTKLEDSAMYFCASRDGVGSPGELFFGEGSRLTVL.

V and J are TRBV28 and TRBJ1-1, with D unclear. The CDR3 is 11 amino acids. The germline V gene has CDR1 MDHEN and CDR2 SYDVKM. V lost 4 bases and J 8 bases, leaving 8 bases between the germline ends. CDR3 coding DNA: TGTGCCAGCAGTTCGGACCCAGAAGCTTTCTTT. This gives the protein CASSSDPEAFF. The full variable domain, its missing parts supplied by reference TRBV28 and TRBJ1-1, is DVKVTQSSRYLVKRTGEKVFLECVQDMDHENMFWYRQDPGLGLRLIYFSYDVKMKEKGDIPEGYSVSREKKERFSLILESASTNQTSMYLCASSSDPEAFFGQGTRLTVV.

The rearrangement uses TRBV5-1 and TRBJ1-1; no definite D call. This CDR3 is built from 13 residues. Trimming shortened V by 2 bases and J by 1 base, and 6 bases separated the two germline ends. Germline CDR1 is SGHRS and CDR2 is YFSETQ. The CDR3 bases are TGCGCCAGCAGCTTCGGGCAGAACACTGAAGCTTTCTTT. This translates into CASSFGQNTEAFF.

This clonotype is judged medium-sized (0.01 to 0.1%). This chain links TRBV14 with TRBJ1-6; 7 nucleotides align to TRBD1. Germline V gene lookup returns CDR1 SGHDN and CDR2 FVKESK. The CDR3 has 15 amino acids. J gave up 8 bases and V 2 bases, and 6 bases lay outside the gene matches. This chain's CDR3 is CASSQLTGHHSPLHF. CDR3 nucleotides: TGTGCCAGCAGCCAACTGACAGGGCATCATTCACCCCTCCACTTT.

This clonotype turned up a few times. This rearrangement joins TRBV18 to TRBJ2-7, with TRBD1 matching 7 bases. Germline V gives CDR1 KGHSH, CDR2 LQKENI. V gave up 3 bases and J gave up 2 bases; unmatched junction bases: 7. The CDR3 runs to 15 residues. The CDR3: CASSPLTGTAYEQYF. The DNA for the CDR3 is TGTGCCAGCTCACCCTTAACCGGGACAGCCTACGAGCAGTACTTC. The entire variable domain, with the rest obtained from reference TRBV18 and TRBJ2-7, is as follows: NAGVMQNPRHLVRRRGQEARLRCSPMKGHSHVYWYRQLPEEGLKFMVYLQKENIIDESGMPKERFSAEFPKEGPSILRIQQVVRGDSAAYFCASSPLTGTAYEQYFGPGTRLTVT.

V and J are TRBV3-1 and TRBJ2-1; 9 nucleotides match TRBD2. Germline-derived CDR1 and CDR2 are LGHDT and YNNKEL (reference sequence). V shed 0 bases, J shed 8 bases, and the junction held 8 bases outside the gene matches. The CDR3 is 16 amino acids. The CDR3 DNA follows: TGTGCCAGCAGCCAAGATATTAGCGGGGGTCAGGATGAGCAGTTCTTC. This codes for CASSQDISGGQDEQFF.